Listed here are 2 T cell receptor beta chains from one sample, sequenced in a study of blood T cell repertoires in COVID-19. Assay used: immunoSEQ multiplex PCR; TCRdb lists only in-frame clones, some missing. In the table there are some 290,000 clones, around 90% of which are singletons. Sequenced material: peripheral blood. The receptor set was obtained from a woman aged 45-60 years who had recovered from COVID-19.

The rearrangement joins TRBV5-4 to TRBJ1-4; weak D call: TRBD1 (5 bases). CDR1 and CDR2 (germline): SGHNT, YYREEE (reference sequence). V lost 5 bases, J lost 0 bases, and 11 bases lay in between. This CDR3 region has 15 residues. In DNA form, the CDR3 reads TGTGCCAGCAGTCTGGGGGGGACAACTAATGAAAAACTGTTTTTT. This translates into CASSLGGTTNEKLFF.

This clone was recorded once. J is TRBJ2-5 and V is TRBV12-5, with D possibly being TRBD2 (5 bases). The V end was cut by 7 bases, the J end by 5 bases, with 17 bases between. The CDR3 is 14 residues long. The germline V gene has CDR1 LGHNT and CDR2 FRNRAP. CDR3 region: CASVLAGEGETQYF. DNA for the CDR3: TGTGCTAGTGTCCTGGCGGGCGAGGGTGAGACCCAGTACTTC. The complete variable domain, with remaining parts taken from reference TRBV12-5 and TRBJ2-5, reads DARVTQTPRHKVTEMGQEVTMRCQPILGHNTVFWYRQTMMQGLELLAYFRNRAPLDDSGMPKDRFSAEMPDATLATLKIQPSEPRDSAVYFCASVLAGEGETQYFGPGTRLLVL.